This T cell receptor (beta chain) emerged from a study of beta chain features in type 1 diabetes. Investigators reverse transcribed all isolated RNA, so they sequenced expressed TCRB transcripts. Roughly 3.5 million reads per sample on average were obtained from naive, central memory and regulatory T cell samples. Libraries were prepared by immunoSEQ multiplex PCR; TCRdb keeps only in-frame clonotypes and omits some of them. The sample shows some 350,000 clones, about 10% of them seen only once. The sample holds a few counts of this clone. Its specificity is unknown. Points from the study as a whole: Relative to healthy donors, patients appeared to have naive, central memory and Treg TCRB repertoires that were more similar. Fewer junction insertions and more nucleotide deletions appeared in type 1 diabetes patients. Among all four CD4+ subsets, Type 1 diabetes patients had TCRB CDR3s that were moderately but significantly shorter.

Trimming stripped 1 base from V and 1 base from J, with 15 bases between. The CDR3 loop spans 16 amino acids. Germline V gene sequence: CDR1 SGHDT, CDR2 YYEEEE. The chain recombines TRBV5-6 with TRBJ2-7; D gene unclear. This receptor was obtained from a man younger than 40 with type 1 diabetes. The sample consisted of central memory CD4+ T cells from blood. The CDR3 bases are TGTGCCAGCAGCTTGACGAATTGGCTCGCTTCCTACGAGCAGTACTTC. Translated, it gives CASSLTNWLASYEQYF.